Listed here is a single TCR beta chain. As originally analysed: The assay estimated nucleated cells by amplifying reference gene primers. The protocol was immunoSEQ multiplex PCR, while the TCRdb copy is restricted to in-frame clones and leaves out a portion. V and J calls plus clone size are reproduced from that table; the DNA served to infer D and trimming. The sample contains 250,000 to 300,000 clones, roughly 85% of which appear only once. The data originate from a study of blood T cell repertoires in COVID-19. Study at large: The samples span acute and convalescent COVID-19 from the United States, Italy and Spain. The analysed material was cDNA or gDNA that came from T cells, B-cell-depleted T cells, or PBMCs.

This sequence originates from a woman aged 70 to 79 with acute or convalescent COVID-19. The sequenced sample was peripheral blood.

The CDR3 sequence is CASSPDREASGNTIYF. DNA for the CDR3: TGCGCCAGCAGCCCAGACAGGGAGGCCTCTGGAAACACCATATATTTT. V usage is TRBV5-1 and J usage is TRBJ1-3; TRBD1 aligns across 7 bases. V was clipped by 4 bases and J by 0 bases; unmatched bases: 7. The CDR3 consists of 16 residues. Germline CDR1 SGHRS, CDR2 YFSETQ.